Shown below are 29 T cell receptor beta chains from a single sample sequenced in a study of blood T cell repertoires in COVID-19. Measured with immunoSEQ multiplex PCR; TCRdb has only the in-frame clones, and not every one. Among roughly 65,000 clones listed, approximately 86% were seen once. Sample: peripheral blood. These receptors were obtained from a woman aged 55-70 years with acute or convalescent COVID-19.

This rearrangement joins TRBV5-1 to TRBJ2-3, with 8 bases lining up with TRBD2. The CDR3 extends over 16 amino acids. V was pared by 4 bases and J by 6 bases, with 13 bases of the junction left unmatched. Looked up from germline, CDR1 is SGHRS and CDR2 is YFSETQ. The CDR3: CASSRGQRGLTDTQYF. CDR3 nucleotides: TGCGCCAGCAGCCGCGGCCAGCGGGGGTTAACGGATACGCAGTATTTT.

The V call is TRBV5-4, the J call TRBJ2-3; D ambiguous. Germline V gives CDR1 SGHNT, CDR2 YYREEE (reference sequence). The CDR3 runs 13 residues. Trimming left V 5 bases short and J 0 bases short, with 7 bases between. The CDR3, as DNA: TGTGCCAGCAGTTCTCCTAGCACAGATACGCAGTATTTT. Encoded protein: CASSSPSTDTQYF.

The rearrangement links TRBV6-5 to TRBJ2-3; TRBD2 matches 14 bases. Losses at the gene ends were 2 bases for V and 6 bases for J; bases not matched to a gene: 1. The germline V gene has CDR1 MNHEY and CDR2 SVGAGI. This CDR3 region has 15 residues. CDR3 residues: CASSYRTSGGDTQYF. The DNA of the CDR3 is TGTGCCAGCAGTTACCGGACTAGCGGGGGGGATACGCAGTATTTT.

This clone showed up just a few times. CDR3 protein: CASSIGQGGTYEQYF. The CDR3 nucleotides are TGTGCCAGCAGCATCGGACAGGGAGGGACCTACGAGCAGTACTTC. The chain has TRBV5-4 and TRBJ2-7, with D tentatively TRBD1 (8 bases). CDR3 length: 15 amino acids. Germline V CDR1 and CDR2: SGHNT, YYREEE (reference sequence). Trimming took 4 bases from V and 2 from J, leaving 16 bases between them.

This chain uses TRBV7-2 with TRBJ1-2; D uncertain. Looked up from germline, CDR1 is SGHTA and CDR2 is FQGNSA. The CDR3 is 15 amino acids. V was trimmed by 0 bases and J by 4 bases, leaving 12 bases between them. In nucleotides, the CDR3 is TGTGCCAGCAGCTTAGCGCGACTCGGCGGCTATGGCTACACCTTC. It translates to CASSLARLGGYGYTF.

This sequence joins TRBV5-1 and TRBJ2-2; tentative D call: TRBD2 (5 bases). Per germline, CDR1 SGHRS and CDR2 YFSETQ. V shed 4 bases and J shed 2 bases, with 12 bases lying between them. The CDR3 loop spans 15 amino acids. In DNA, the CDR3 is TGCGCCAGCAGCCTAGCCGGAGAAAACACCGGGGAGCTGTTTTTT. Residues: CASSLAGENTGELFF.

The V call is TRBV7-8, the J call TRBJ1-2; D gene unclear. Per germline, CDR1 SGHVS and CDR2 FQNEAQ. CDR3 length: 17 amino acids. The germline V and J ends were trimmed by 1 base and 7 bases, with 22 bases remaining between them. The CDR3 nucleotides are TGTGCCAGCAGCTTAGGTTGGGCGAATTCCCCCCCTCGTGGCTACACCTTC. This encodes CASSLGWANSPPRGYTF.

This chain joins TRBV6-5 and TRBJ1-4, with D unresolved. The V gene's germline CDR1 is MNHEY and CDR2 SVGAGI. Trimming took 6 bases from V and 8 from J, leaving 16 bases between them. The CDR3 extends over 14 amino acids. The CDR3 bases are TGTGCCAGCAGAACTACAGCCGGAGGAGAAAAACTGTTTTTT. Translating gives CASRTTAGGEKLFF.

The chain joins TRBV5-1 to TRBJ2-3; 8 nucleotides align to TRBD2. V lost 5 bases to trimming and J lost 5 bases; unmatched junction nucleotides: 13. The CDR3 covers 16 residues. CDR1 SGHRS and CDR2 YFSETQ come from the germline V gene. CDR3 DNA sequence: TGCGCCAGCAGGGCGGGGGGCTCTCCGGGAGGAGATACGCAGTATTTT. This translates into CASRAGGSPGGDTQYF.

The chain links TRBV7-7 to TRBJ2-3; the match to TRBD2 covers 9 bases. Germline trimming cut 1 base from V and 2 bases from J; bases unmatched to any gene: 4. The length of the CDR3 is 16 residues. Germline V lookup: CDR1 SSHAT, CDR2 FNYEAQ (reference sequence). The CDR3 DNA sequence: TGTGCCAGCAGCTTAGTTAGCGGGGGCCTCACAGATACGCAGTATTTT. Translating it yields CASSLVSGGLTDTQYF.

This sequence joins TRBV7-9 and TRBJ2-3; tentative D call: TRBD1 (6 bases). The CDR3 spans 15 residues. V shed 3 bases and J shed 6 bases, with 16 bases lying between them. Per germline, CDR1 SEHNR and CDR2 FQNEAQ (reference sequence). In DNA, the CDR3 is TGTGCCAGCAGCTTCTCGGGCAGTCAGGGGGATACGCAGTATTTT. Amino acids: CASSFSGSQGDTQYF.

The CDR3 protein is CASSASTRHLSPLHF. CDR3 nucleotides: TGTGCCAGCAGTGCCAGTACGAGGCATCTGTCACCCCTCCACTTT. The V call is TRBV2, the J call TRBJ1-6; D gene unclear. The CDR3 loop spans 15 amino acids. Trimming took 4 bases from V and 10 from J, leaving 17 bases between them. Germline V lookup: CDR1 SNHLY, CDR2 FYNNEI. Full variable domain (outside the CDR3, taken from reference TRBV2 and TRBJ1-6): EPEVTQTPSHQVTQMGQEVILRCVPISNHLYFYWYRQILGQKVEFLVSFYNNEISEKSEIFDDQFSVERPDGSNFTLKIRSTKLEDSAMYFCASSASTRHLSPLHFGNGTRLTVT.

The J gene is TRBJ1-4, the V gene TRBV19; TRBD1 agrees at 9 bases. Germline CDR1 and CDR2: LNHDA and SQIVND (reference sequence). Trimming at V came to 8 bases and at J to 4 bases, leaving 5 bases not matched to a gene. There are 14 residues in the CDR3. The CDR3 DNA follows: TGTGCCAGTTCGACAGGGGGGAGTAATGAAAAACTGTTTTTT. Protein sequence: CASSTGGSNEKLFF.

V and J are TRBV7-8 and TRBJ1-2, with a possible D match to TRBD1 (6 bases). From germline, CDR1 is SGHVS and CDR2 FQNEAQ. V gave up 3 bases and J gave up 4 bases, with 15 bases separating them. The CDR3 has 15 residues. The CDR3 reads CASSFSQGTTYGYTF. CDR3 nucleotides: TGTGCCAGCAGCTTCTCTCAGGGGACTACCTATGGCTACACCTTC. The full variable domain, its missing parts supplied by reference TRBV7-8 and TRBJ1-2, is GAGVSQSPRYKVAKRGQDVALRCDPISGHVSLFWYQQALGQGPEFLTYFQNEAQLDKSGLPSDRFFAERPEGSVSTLKIQRTQQEDSAVYLCASSFSQGTTYGYTFGSGTRLTVV.

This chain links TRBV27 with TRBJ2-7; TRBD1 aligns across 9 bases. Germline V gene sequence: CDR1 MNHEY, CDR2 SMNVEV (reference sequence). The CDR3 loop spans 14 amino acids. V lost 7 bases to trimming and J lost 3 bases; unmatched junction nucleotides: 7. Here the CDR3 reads CASKKQGALYEQYF. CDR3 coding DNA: TGTGCCAGCAAAAAACAGGGGGCTCTCTACGAGCAGTACTTC.

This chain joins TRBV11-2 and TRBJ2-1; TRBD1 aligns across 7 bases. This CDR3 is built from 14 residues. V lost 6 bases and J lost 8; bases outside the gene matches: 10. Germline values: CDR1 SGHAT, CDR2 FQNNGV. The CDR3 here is CASRKTGRSHEQFF. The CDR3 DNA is TGTGCCAGCAGGAAGACAGGGAGAAGCCATGAGCAGTTCTTC.

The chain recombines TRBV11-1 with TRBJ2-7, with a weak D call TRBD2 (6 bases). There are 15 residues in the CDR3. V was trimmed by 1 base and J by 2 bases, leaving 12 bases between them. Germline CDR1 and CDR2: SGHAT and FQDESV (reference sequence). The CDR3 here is CASSLGYGTPYEQYF. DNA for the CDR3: TGTGCCAGCAGCTTAGGGTACGGGACTCCCTACGAGCAGTACTTC.

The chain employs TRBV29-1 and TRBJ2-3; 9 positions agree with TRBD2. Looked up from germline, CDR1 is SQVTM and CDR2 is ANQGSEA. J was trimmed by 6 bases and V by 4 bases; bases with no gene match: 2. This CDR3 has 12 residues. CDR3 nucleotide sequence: TGCAGCGTTGGAGGACTAGCGGATACGCAGTATTTT. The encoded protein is CSVGGLADTQYF.

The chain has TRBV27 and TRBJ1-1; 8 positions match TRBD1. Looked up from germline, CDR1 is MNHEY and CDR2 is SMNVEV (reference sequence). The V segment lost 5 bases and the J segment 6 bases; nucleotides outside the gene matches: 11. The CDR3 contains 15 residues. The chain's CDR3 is CASSIRQGRISEAFF. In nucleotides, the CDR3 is TGTGCCAGCAGTATCCGACAGGGGAGAATATCTGAAGCTTTCTTT.

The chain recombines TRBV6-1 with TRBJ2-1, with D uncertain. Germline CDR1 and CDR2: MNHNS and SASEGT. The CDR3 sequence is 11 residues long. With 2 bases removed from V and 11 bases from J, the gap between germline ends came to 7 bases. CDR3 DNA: TGTGCCAGCAGTGAAAATGAGAAGCAGTTCTTC. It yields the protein CASSENEKQFF.

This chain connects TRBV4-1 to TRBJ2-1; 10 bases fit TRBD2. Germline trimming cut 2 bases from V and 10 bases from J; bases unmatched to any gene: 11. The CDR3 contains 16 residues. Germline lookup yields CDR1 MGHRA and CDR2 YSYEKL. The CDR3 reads CASSQRAGTSDFEQFF. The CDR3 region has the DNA TGCGCCAGCAGCCAAAGAGCCGGGACTAGCGATTTCGAGCAGTTCTTC.

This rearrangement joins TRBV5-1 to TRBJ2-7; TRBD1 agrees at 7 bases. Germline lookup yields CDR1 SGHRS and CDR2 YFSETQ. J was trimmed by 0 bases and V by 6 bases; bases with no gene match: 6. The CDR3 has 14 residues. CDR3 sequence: CASKGQLASYEQYF. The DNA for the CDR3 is TGCGCCAGCAAGGGACAGCTTGCCTCCTACGAGCAGTACTTC.

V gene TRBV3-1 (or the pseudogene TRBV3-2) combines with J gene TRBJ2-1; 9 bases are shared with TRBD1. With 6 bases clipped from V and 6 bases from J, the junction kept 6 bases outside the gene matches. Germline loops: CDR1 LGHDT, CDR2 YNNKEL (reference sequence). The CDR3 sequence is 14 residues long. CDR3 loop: CASRRDRVSNEQFF. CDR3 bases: TGTGCCAGCAGGAGGGACAGGGTCTCCAATGAGCAGTTCTTC.

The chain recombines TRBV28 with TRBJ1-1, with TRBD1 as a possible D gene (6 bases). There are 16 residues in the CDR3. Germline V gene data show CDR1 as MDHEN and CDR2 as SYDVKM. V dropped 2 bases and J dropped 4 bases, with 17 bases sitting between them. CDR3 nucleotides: TGTGCCAGCAGTTTAATTCCAGGGGACGGTGTCACTGAAGCTTTCTTT. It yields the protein CASSLIPGDGVTEAFF.

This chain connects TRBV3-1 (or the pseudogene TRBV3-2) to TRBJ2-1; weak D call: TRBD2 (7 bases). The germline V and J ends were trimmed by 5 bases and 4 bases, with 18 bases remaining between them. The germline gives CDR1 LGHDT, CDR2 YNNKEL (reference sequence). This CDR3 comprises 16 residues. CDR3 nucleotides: TGTGCCAGCAGCTCGACTAGCCGGGGGGCGTACAATGAGCAGTTCTTC. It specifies CASSSTSRGAYNEQFF.

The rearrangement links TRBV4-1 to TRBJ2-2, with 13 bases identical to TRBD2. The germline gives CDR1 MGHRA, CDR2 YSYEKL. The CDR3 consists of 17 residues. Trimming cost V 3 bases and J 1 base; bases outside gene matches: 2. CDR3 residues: CASSHGLAGVNTGELFF. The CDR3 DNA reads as TGCGCCAGCAGCCATGGACTAGCGGGGGTGAACACCGGGGAGCTGTTTTTT.

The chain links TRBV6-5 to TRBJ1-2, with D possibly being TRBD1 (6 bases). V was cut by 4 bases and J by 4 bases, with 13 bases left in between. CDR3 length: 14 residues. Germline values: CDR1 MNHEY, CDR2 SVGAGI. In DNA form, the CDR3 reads TGTGCCAGCAGTTCAGATCAGGGGCCCTATGGCTACACCTTC. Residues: CASSSDQGPYGYTF.

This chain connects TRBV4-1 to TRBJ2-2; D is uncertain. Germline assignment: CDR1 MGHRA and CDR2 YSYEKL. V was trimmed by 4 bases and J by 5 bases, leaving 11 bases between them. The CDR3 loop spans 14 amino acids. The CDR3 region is CASSLAPGTGELFF. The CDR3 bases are TGCGCCAGCAGCCTAGCCCCGGGTACCGGGGAGCTGTTTTTT.

This CDR3 reads CASSRQSYGYTF. The CDR3 DNA is TGTGCCAGCAGCCGCCAGTCCTATGGCTACACCTTC. The chain couples TRBV5-8 to TRBJ1-2; no clear D gene. The germline gives CDR1 SGHTS, CDR2 YDEGEE. Trimming took off 4 bases at V and 4 bases at J, with 8 bases between the two ends. The CDR3 has 12 amino acids.